Included here is one TCR beta chain sequence, with context. The data derive from a study of blood T cell repertoires in COVID-19. The overall study: Samples of COVID-19 (acute and convalescent) were obtained from the United States, Italy and Spain. PBMCs, B-cell-depleted T cells, or T cells provided the cDNA or gDNA that made up the material.

Clones were sequenced by immunoSEQ multiplex PCR, and TCRdb holds only the in-frame ones, with some missing. Seen here are 95,000 to 150,000 clones, 86% observed once, and the top ten hold about 4.7%. This CDR3 has 12 residues. Trimming took 5 bases from V and 5 from J, leaving 9 bases between them. CDR1 and CDR2 (germline): MNHEY, SVGEGT. The V and J genes are TRBV6-2 or TRBV6-3 and TRBJ1-2; D unresolved. The TCR comes from a man aged 35-49 years with acute or convalescent COVID-19. The specimen sequenced was peripheral blood. The CDR3 DNA reads as TGTGCCAGCAGTGGGCAGAGTTATGGCTACACCTTC. Residues: CASSGQSYGYTF.